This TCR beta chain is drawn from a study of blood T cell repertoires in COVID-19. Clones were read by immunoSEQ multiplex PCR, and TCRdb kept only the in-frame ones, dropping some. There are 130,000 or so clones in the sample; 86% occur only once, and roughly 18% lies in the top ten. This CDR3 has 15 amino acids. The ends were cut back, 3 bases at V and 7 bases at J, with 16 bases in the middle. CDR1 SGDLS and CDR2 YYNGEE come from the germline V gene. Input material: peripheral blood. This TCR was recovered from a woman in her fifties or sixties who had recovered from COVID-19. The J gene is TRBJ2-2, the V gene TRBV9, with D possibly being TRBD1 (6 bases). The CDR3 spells CASSATPTGFGELFF. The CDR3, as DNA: TGTGCCAGCAGCGCCACTCCTACAGGGTTCGGGGAGCTGTTTTTT.